This is a list of T cell receptor beta chains from one sample in a study of T cells expressing NK-cell markers. Each CDR3 protein gets one entry in TCRdb, which reprocessed the 5' RACE reads and gives no DNA. Across fewer than 400,000 distinct CDR3 sequences, the top ten clones capture around a tenth of the sample. The source material was blood T cells: a sorted CD56 or NKG2C T cell subset, CD4+ or CD8+ T cells, or bulk PBMC T cells (not recorded which). The receptor set was obtained from a woman aged 45-65 years in good health. The CDR3 runs from the conserved cysteine through the conserved F or W.

CDR3aa: CASEGTGLFYGYTF
v_gene: TRBV18
j_gene: TRBJ1-2
len: 14

CDR3aa: CAISEKAGGTDTQYF
v_gene: TRBV10-3
j_gene: TRBJ2-3
len: 15

CDR3aa: CASSLPSQETQYF
v_gene: TRBV7-8
j_gene: TRBJ2-5
len: 13

CDR3aa: CASNQNRVGTGGNEQFF
v_gene: TRBV3-1
j_gene: TRBJ2-1
len: 17

CDR3aa: CASSLGVAHANTGELFF
v_gene: TRBV12-3/TRBV12-4
j_gene: TRBJ2-2
len: 17

CDR3aa: CSARASQTHYGYTF
v_gene: TRBV20-1
j_gene: TRBJ1-2
len: 14

CDR3aa: CASSPIDRGSSYEQYF
v_gene: TRBV5-8
j_gene: TRBJ2-7
len: 16

CDR3aa: CASSLGQLPGQPQHF
v_gene: TRBV12-3/TRBV12-4
j_gene: TRBJ1-5
len: 15

CDR3aa: CASSQASGMEETQYF
v_gene: TRBV3-1
j_gene: TRBJ2-5
len: 15

CDR3aa: CASSLSADRGNSQQYF
v_gene: TRBV5-1
j_gene: TRBJ2-7
len: 16

CDR3aa: CASSPDRGYGGEQFF
v_gene: TRBV7-9
j_gene: TRBJ2-1
len: 15

CDR3aa: CASSTLRRAPYEQYF
v_gene: TRBV5-4
j_gene: TRBJ2-7
len: 15

CDR3aa: CASSSGTPSYEQYF
v_gene: TRBV12-3/TRBV12-4
j_gene: TRBJ2-7
len: 14

CDR3aa: CASSSGQGSDGYTF
v_gene: TRBV5-1
j_gene: TRBJ1-2
len: 14

CDR3aa: CASSLRQVDQPQHF
v_gene: TRBV12-3/TRBV12-4
j_gene: TRBJ1-5
len: 14

CDR3aa: CATWGGGSNQPQHF
v_gene: TRBV24-1
j_gene: TRBJ1-5
len: 14

CDR3aa: CASSAGTSGRGTDTQYF
v_gene: TRBV27
j_gene: TRBJ2-3
len: 17

CDR3aa: CSARGTGRGDTEAFF
v_gene: TRBV20-1
j_gene: TRBJ1-1
len: 15

CDR3aa: CASSSSGGKDNEQFF
v_gene: TRBV19
j_gene: TRBJ2-1
len: 15

CDR3aa: CSARAASPGSTDTQYF
v_gene: TRBV20-1
j_gene: TRBJ2-3
len: 16